The 23 T cell receptor beta chains below all came from one sample that was sequenced in a study of cytomegalovirus exposure and HLA in healthy donors. The PCR employed 60 Vbeta primers together with 13 Jbeta primers. The repertoire was sequenced with immunoSEQ multiplex PCR; TCRdb's copy has only in-frame clones and lacks some. There are about 190,000 clones in the sample; over 60% occur only once, and about 4.8% lies in the top ten. The source material was PBMCs. The receptors were sampled from a man younger than 45 in good health and CMV-seropositive.

The gene calls are TRBV2 and TRBJ2-7, with a possible D match to TRBD2 (5 bases). Germline V gene lookup returns CDR1 SNHLY and CDR2 FYNNEI. The CDR3 has 12 residues. The ends were cut back, 8 bases at V and 3 bases at J, with 11 bases in the middle. The CDR3 protein is CASGRKLYEQYF. CDR3 in DNA: TGTGCCAGCGGGAGAAAGCTCTACGAGCAGTACTTC.

This clone was detected only once. The chain is built from TRBV30 and TRBJ2-7; 7 bases are a match to TRBD2. CDR3 size: 13 residues. V gave up 2 bases and J gave up 6 bases; unmatched junction bases: 7. The germline gives CDR1 GTSNPN, CDR2 SVGIG (reference sequence). Written as DNA, the CDR3 is TGTGCCTGGAGTAGCGGGGTCCGTCGCGAGCAGTACTTC. It specifies CAWSSGVRREQYF.

As DNA, the CDR3 is TGTGCCAGCAGCTCCGACAGGGGGAATTCACCCCTCCACTTT. Translating it yields CASSSDRGNSPLHF. The V and J genes are TRBV9 and TRBJ1-6, with 9 nucleotides matching TRBD1. The junction had 3 bases not matched to a gene; V was cut back by 4 bases and J by 7 bases. CDR1 is SGDLS and CDR2 is YYNGEE in the germline V gene. There are 14 residues in the CDR3.

The genes are TRBV23-1 and TRBJ2-5; possibly TRBD2 for D (5 bases). The DNA end favors TRBJ2-7, so the J call may be wrong. TRBV23-1 is designated an ORF whose function remains uncertain. This CDR3 has 13 amino acids. In nucleotides, the CDR3 is TGCGCCAGCAGTCAATTCGGACTGAACGAGCAGTACTTC. Amino acids: CASSQFGLNEQYF.

The rearrangement uses TRBV9 and TRBJ2-1, with TRBD2 identical over 7 bases. CDR1 is SGDLS and CDR2 is YYNGEE in the germline V gene. There are 16 residues in the CDR3. V gave up 4 bases and J gave up 6 bases; unmatched junction bases: 13. The CDR3 region is CASSSTSLTASNEQFF. For the CDR3, the DNA is TGTGCCAGCAGCTCGACTAGCCTAACCGCGTCCAATGAGCAGTTCTTC. Full variable domain (rest looked up from reference TRBV9 and TRBJ2-1): DSGVTQTPKHLITATGQRVTLRCSPRSGDLSVYWYQQSLDQGLQFLIQYYNGEERAKGNILERFSAQQFPDLHSELNLSSLELGDSALYFCASSSTSLTASNEQFFGPGTRLTVL.

J is TRBJ2-7 and V is TRBV7-9; maybe TRBD1 (6 bases). Between the trimmed V and J ends, which lost 5 bases and 1 base, there was a span of 12 bases. Germline V lookup: CDR1 SEHNR, CDR2 FQNEAQ (reference sequence). CDR3 length: 14 residues. CDR3 sequence reads: CASSQGHPSYEQYF. In DNA form, the CDR3 reads TGTGCCAGCAGCCAGGGACACCCGTCCTACGAGCAGTACTTC.

The CDR3 spells CSVVGQTQEKLFF. CDR3 in DNA: TGCAGCGTTGTGGGACAGACACAAGAAAAACTGTTTTTT. The J gene is TRBJ1-4, the V gene TRBV29-1, with TRBD1 identical over 7 bases. Looked up from germline, CDR1 is SQVTM and CDR2 is ANQGSEA. Unmatched junction bases numbered 7, after V lost 4 bases and J lost 8 bases. The CDR3 runs 13 residues.

This sequence joins TRBV5-1 and TRBJ2-5; TRBD1 agrees at 7 bases. CDR1 is SGHRS, CDR2 YFSETQ, per germline. This CDR3 region has 15 residues. The V segment lost 1 base and the J segment 2 bases; nucleotides outside the gene matches: 5. Written as DNA, the CDR3 is TGCGCCAGCAGCTTGTCCGGGACAGATCAAGAGACCCAGTACTTC. It translates to CASSLSGTDQETQYF.

Written as DNA, the CDR3 is TGTGCCAGCAGCGTAGGGGTCGGGGGACAGGGGACTAGCGGGAACACCGGGGAGCTGTTTTTT. Its protein is CASSVGVGGQGTSGNTGELFF. J is TRBJ2-2 and V is TRBV9; D possibly corresponds to TRBD2 (11 bases). Germline lookup yields CDR1 SGDLS and CDR2 YYNGEE. The V gene lost 0 bases and the J gene lost 1 base, with 25 bases spanning the gap. This CDR3 has 21 residues.

This clone was observed once. The genes are TRBV5-4 and TRBJ2-5; perhaps TRBD1 as D (5 bases). Deletions cut 4 bases from V and 1 base from J, with 11 bases between. The CDR3 has 14 residues. The germline V gene encodes CDR1 SGHNT and CDR2 YYREEE (reference sequence). The CDR3 reads CASSGASVQETQYF. The CDR3 DNA is TGTGCCAGCAGCGGGGCTTCAGTCCAAGAGACCCAGTACTTC. Variable domain in full (rest from reference TRBV5-4 and TRBJ2-5): ETGVTQSPTHLIKTRGQQVTLRCSSQSGHNTVSWYQQALGQGPQFIFQYYREEENGRGNFPPRFSGLQFPNYSSELNVNALELDDSALYLCASSGASVQETQYFGPGTRLLVL.

The CDR3 coding sequence is TGTGCCAGCAGTTTCGACAGGGGGATGGAGACCCAGTACTTC. Encoded protein: CASSFDRGMETQYF. The chain is built from TRBV27 and TRBJ2-5; 9 bases match TRBD1. The CDR3 has 14 amino acids. Germline loops: CDR1 MNHEY, CDR2 SMNVEV (reference sequence). The V segment lost 3 bases and the J segment 5 bases; nucleotides outside the gene matches: 4.

The V and J genes are TRBV5-6 and TRBJ1-2; tentatively, D is TRBD1 (5 bases). Germline V lookup: CDR1 SGHDT, CDR2 YYEEEE. The CDR3 runs 14 residues. V shed 2 bases and J shed 4 bases, with 12 bases lying between them. DNA for the CDR3: TGTGCCAGCAGCTTTCAGGGATTCCCCTATGGCTACACCTTC. Its protein is CASSFQGFPYGYTF. Using reference TRBV5-6 and TRBJ1-2 for the parts outside the CDR3, the full variable domain is DAGVTQSPTHLIKTRGQQVTLRCSPKSGHDTVSWYQQALGQGPQFIFQYYEEEERQRGNFPDRFSGHQFPNYSSELNVNALLLGDSALYLCASSFQGFPYGYTFGSGTRLTVV.

This chain links TRBV5-4 with TRBJ2-4, with TRBD2 matching over 8 bases. The germline V gene encodes CDR1 SGHNT and CDR2 YYREEE (reference sequence). The CDR3 spans 14 residues. V lost 7 bases and J lost 9; bases outside the gene matches: 12. DNA of the CDR3: TGTGCCAGCCGAGCGGGAGCGGATATCGGCATTCAGTACTTC. Residues: CASRAGADIGIQYF.

The chain recombines TRBV23-1 with TRBJ2-7; 7 bases are a match to TRBD1. TRBV23-1 is recorded as an ORF, its role being uncertain. This CDR3 is 15 amino acids long. V shed 3 bases, J shed 1 base, and the junction held 6 bases outside the gene matches. CDR3 in amino acids: CASSQDRTSSYEQYF. The CDR3, as DNA: TGCGCCAGCAGTCAGGACAGGACTTCTTCCTACGAGCAGTACTTC.

CDR3 DNA sequence: TGTGCCAGCAGCTACACTAGCAAAGAGACCCAGTACTTC. The encoded protein is CASSYTSKETQYF. The genes are TRBV5-4 and TRBJ2-5, with D perhaps TRBD2 (6 bases). The CDR3 is 13 amino acids. Germline CDR1 is SGHNT and CDR2 is YYREEE (reference sequence). The V end was cut by 3 bases, the J end by 3 bases, with 9 bases between.

This clone was seen more than once but under ten times. Other DNA sequences within the sample encode an identical CDR3. This chain joins TRBV30 and TRBJ1-5, with D tentatively TRBD1 (6 bases). Trimming left V 0 bases short and J 4 bases short, with 7 bases between. Per germline, CDR1 GTSNPN and CDR2 SVGIG (reference sequence). The CDR3 runs to 13 residues. This chain's CDR3 is CAWSVRGNQPQHF. The CDR3 DNA reads TGTGCCTGGAGTGTAAGGGGGAATCAGCCCCAGCATTTT.

Concerning this clone itself: Other nucleotide sequences in the sample specify the same CDR3. The V and J genes are TRBV18 and TRBJ1-5, with 7 bases aligning to TRBD1. This CDR3 contains 15 residues. Germline V gene data show CDR1 as KGHSH and CDR2 as LQKENI. The V gene end was trimmed by 0 bases and the J gene end by 3 bases; junction bases not matched to a gene: 2. The CDR3 region has the DNA TGTGCCAGCTCACCACCGGACAGGTTCAATCAGCCCCAGCATTTT. It is translated as CASSPPDRFNQPQHF. Variable domain in full (rest from reference TRBV18 and TRBJ1-5): NAGVMQNPRHLVRRRGQEARLRCSPMKGHSHVYWYRQLPEEGLKFMVYLQKENIIDESGMPKERFSAEFPKEGPSILRIQQVVRGDSAAYFCASSPPDRFNQPQHFGDGTRLSIL.

This clone appeared once. This chain links TRBV28 with TRBJ2-2; TRBD1 matches at 7 bases. The junction had 6 bases not matched to a gene; V was cut back by 3 bases and J by 5 bases. CDR1 and CDR2 from the germline V gene are MDHEN and SYDVKM. This CDR3 comprises 15 residues. CDR3 protein: CASSLNRGGTGELFF. CDR3 DNA sequence: TGTGCCAGCAGTTTGAACAGGGGTGGGACCGGGGAGCTGTTTTTT.

The chain recombines TRBV30 with TRBJ1-4; no clear D gene. The V end was cut by 1 base, the J end by 8 bases, with 20 bases between. This CDR3 is 16 amino acids long. CDR1 GTSNPN and CDR2 SVGIG come from the germline V gene (reference sequence). DNA for the CDR3: TGTGCCTGGAGTGCACTCCAGTGGGGAGGTCAGGAAAAACTGTTTTTT. Protein product: CAWSALQWGGQEKLFF.

The table lists this clone with a few counts. The gene calls are TRBV28 and TRBJ1-5, with D unresolved. From germline, CDR1 is MDHEN and CDR2 SYDVKM. This CDR3 has 13 amino acids. V was pared by 6 bases and J by 3 bases, with 9 bases between. The CDR3 coding sequence is TGTGCCAGCAGGTGGGAGCACAATCAGCCCCAGCATTTT. It encodes CASRWEHNQPQHF.

The genes are TRBV6-5 and TRBJ1-2; TRBD1 aligns across 7 bases. The CDR3 length is 14 residues. V lost 2 bases and J lost 4; bases outside the gene matches: 4. The germline gives CDR1 MNHEY, CDR2 SVGAGI. The chain's CDR3 is CASSYGQGVYGYTF. The CDR3 DNA reads as TGTGCCAGCAGTTACGGGCAGGGGGTCTATGGCTACACCTTC.

Regarding this clone: The germline gene is not matched at one end of the junction; a read error may be the cause. This chain connects TRBV2 to TRBJ2-3, with 8 bases matching TRBD2. Germline V gives CDR1 SNHLY, CDR2 FYNNEI. The CDR3 length is 16 residues. The CDR3 DNA reads TGTGCCGGCAGTGACCAGAGGCTAGCGGGTGGAGCAGCGCAGTATTTT. Translating it yields CAGSDQRLAGGAAQYF.

This sequence joins TRBV5-1 and TRBJ1-2; TRBD1 is a possible D gene (5 bases). V shed 4 bases and J shed 8 bases, with 21 bases lying between them. Germline CDR1 is SGHRS and CDR2 is YFSETQ. This CDR3 region has 15 residues. CDR3 nucleotide sequence: TGCGCCAGCAGCGGACGACAGAGCGGGGGGGAGGGCTACACCTTC. Translating it yields CASSGRQSGGEGYTF.